This passage covers 28 T cell receptor beta chains from one sample sequenced in a study of OX40 agonist ivuxolimab in advanced cancers. The table came from immunoSEQ multiplex PCR; TCRdb's copy has only in-frame clones and leaves some out. The sample consists of some 95,000 clones, roughly nine tenths of them appearing once. Specimen: CD4+ or CD8+ T cells sorted from blood, collected in a trial of the OX40 agonist ivuxolimab. The origin of the receptors is an adult with an advanced solid tumor such as melanoma, head and neck, liver or kidney cancer.

This chain uses TRBV18 with TRBJ2-3; D is possibly TRBD1 (6 bases). The CDR3 sequence is 16 residues long. Germline CDR1 reads KGHSH; CDR2 reads LQKENI. V was cut by 1 base and J by 5 bases, with 16 bases left in between. Here the CDR3 reads CASSPLRGGERDTQYF. Written as DNA, the CDR3 is TGTGCCAGCTCACCACTCAGGGGCGGTGAGAGAGATACGCAGTATTTT.

This chain joins TRBV9 and TRBJ2-1; 8 bases match TRBD2. This CDR3 region has 15 residues. Germline trimming cut 4 bases from V and 4 bases from J; bases unmatched to any gene: 7. Germline-derived CDR1 and CDR2 are SGDLS and YYNGEE. CDR3 coding DNA: TGTGCCAGCAGCCCAGGGAGCGGGAGATACAATGAGCAGTTCTTC. It translates to CASSPGSGRYNEQFF.

CDR3 nucleotides: TGTGCCAGCAGATCTACAGGGACTGGGGCCAACGTCCTGACTTTC. Protein: CASRSTGTGANVLTF. This rearrangement joins TRBV27 to TRBJ2-6, with a possible D match to TRBD1 (6 bases). The CDR3 length is 15 residues. Germline assignment: CDR1 MNHEY and CDR2 SMNVEV (reference sequence). Trimming left V 6 bases short and J 2 bases short, with 11 bases between.

This chain joins TRBV5-1 and TRBJ2-5; TRBD2 aligns across 11 bases. After removal of 3 bases from V and 2 bases from J, the junction contained 9 bases not matched to a gene. Germline V gene lookup returns CDR1 SGHRS and CDR2 YFSETQ. This CDR3 spans 17 amino acids. DNA for the CDR3: TGCGCCAGCAGCTCCCCTGTAGCGGGGGGGCTACAAGAGACCCAGTACTTC. It codes for CASSSPVAGGLQETQYF. Together with reference TRBV5-1 and TRBJ2-5, the CDR3 gives the full variable domain: KAGVTQTPRYLIKTRGQQVTLSCSPISGHRSVSWYQQTPGQGLQFLFEYFSETQRNKGNFPGRFSGRQFSNSRSEMNVSTLELGDSALYLCASSSPVAGGLQETQYFGPGTRLLVL.

The chain couples TRBV5-1 to TRBJ2-7; TRBD2 matches at 12 bases. CDR3 length equals 16 residues. Looked up from germline, CDR1 is SGHRS and CDR2 is YFSETQ. V was clipped by 4 bases and J by 6 bases; unmatched bases: 11. Here the CDR3 DNA reads TGCGCCAGCAGCATTGCTAGCGGGAGGGCCCGTGGCGAGCAGTACTTC. This codes for CASSIASGRARGEQYF.

This chain connects TRBV6-1 to TRBJ1-2, with D uncertain. The V gene lost 5 bases and the J gene lost 5 bases, with 15 bases spanning the gap. The germline V gene encodes CDR1 MNHNS and CDR2 SASEGT. This CDR3 contains 14 residues. The CDR3 DNA reads as TGTGCCAGCAGTCCGACAACCCAGCCGTATGGCTACACCTTC. Protein product: CASSPTTQPYGYTF.

This chain joins TRBV19 and TRBJ2-7; 7 bases are a match to TRBD2. Germline trimming cut 7 bases from V and 7 bases from J; bases unmatched to any gene: 19. CDR1 is LNHDA, CDR2 SQIVND, per germline (reference sequence). This CDR3 has 16 amino acids. The CDR3 DNA sequence: TGTGCCAGTAAACAAAAGTGGGGCAGCCAGGGAGGGGAGCAGTACTTC. This encodes CASKQKWGSQGGEQYF.

The chain joins TRBV7-9 to TRBJ1-6, with D tentatively TRBD1 (6 bases). Germline CDR1 reads SEHNR; CDR2 reads FQNEAQ (reference sequence). Trimming took 1 base from V and 7 from J, leaving 11 bases between them. CDR3 size: 15 residues. This chain's CDR3 is CASSLDGGPNSPLHF. DNA for the CDR3: TGTGCCAGCAGCTTAGATGGGGGGCCCAATTCACCCCTCCACTTT.

The chain carries TRBV6-1 and TRBJ1-4, with TRBD1 identical over 7 bases. This CDR3 is built from 15 residues. The germline V gene has CDR1 MNHNS and CDR2 SASEGT. After removal of 4 bases from V and 4 bases from J, the junction contained 6 bases not matched to a gene. The CDR3 DNA reads TGTGCCAGCAGTGGCGGAGGGACAGTTAATGAAAAACTGTTTTTT. Translating it yields CASSGGGTVNEKLFF.

The rearrangement uses TRBV14 and TRBJ2-5; 13 nucleotides agree with TRBD2. Trimming took 0 bases from V and 5 from J; bases not matched to a gene: 6. This CDR3 has 17 amino acids. In germline, CDR1 is SGHDN, CDR2 FVKESK. CDR3 region: CASSQETSGGSRETQYF. The CDR3 bases are TGTGCCAGCAGCCAAGAGACTAGCGGGGGGTCCCGGGAGACCCAGTACTTC. The full variable domain, in which reference TRBV14 and TRBJ2-5 provide the parts outside the CDR3, is EAGVTQFPSHSVIEKGQTVTLRCDPISGHDNLYWYRRVMGKEIKFLLHFVKESKQDESGMPNNRFLAERTGGTYSTLKVQPAELEDSGVYFCASSQETSGGSRETQYFGPGTRLLVL.

This clone was detected once. The chain has TRBV13 and TRBJ2-3; D ambiguous. This CDR3 has 14 amino acids. The V end was cut by 1 base, the J end by 1 base, with 6 bases between. The germline gives CDR1 PRHDT, CDR2 FYEKMQ (reference sequence). This chain's CDR3 is CASSLVGRTDTQYF. The DNA for the CDR3 is TGTGCCAGCAGCTTAGTGGGTCGCACAGATACGCAGTATTTT.

The gene calls are TRBV6-5 and TRBJ1-3; 7 positions match TRBD1. This CDR3 has 16 residues. Losses at the gene ends were 2 bases for V and 2 bases for J; bases not matched to a gene: 6. Germline V CDR1 and CDR2: MNHEY, SVGAGI. Written as DNA, the CDR3 is TGTGCCAGCAGTTACGCGGCAGGGGGTGCTGGAAACACCATATATTTT. This codes for CASSYAAGGAGNTIYF.

The rearrangement uses TRBV7-3 and TRBJ2-2; no clear D gene. Trimming stripped 7 bases from V and 6 bases from J, with 6 bases between. This CDR3 has 11 amino acids. Germline-derived CDR1 and CDR2 are SGHTA and FQGTGA. The CDR3 loop is CASNPSGELFF. The CDR3 nucleotides read TGTGCCAGCAACCCCTCCGGGGAGCTGTTTTTT.

This chain connects TRBV19 to TRBJ1-1, with D perhaps matching TRBD1 (5 bases). The CDR3 sequence is 16 residues long. The ends were cut back, 7 bases at V and 0 bases at J, with 18 bases in the middle. CDR1 and CDR2 (germline): LNHDA, SQIVND (reference sequence). In nucleotides, the CDR3 is TGTGCCAGTACCGGGGGGAGGACATCTATGAACACTGAAGCTTTCTTT. Translated, it gives CASTGGRTSMNTEAFF.

The chain has TRBV11-2 and TRBJ2-3, with 7 bases identical to TRBD1. The J segment lost 10 bases and the V segment lost 1 base, leaving 11 bases of the junction unmatched. CDR1 and CDR2 (germline): SGHAT, FQNNGV. CDR3 length: 15 amino acids. CDR3 protein: CASSLVGLYRGAQYF. CDR3 DNA: TGTGCCAGCAGCTTAGTGGGTCTTTACAGGGGTGCGCAGTATTTT.

The genes are TRBV9 and TRBJ2-2; a possible D gene is TRBD2 (5 bases). V was pared by 3 bases and J by 1 base, with 28 bases between. CDR3 length: 21 amino acids. CDR1 is SGDLS, CDR2 YYNGEE, per germline. CDR3 sequence (DNA): TGTGCCAGCAGCGGAGCCGGGGATACTTCTGGGTGGTGGGGGAACACCGGGGAGCTGTTTTTT. Encoded protein: CASSGAGDTSGWWGNTGELFF. Based on the CDR3 plus reference TRBV9 and TRBJ2-2, the full variable domain is DSGVTQTPKHLITATGQRVTLRCSPRSGDLSVYWYQQSLDQGLQFLIQYYNGEERAKGNILERFSAQQFPDLHSELNLSSLELGDSALYFCASSGAGDTSGWWGNTGELFFGEGSRLTVL.

The chain links TRBV5-1 to TRBJ1-5; 11 bases are shared with TRBD1. CDR3 length: 18 amino acids. The germline V gene encodes CDR1 SGHRS and CDR2 YFSETQ. After removal of 0 bases from V and 1 base from J, the junction contained 6 bases not matched to a gene. CDR3 sequence: CASSLGSGTGGSNQPQHF. The DNA of the CDR3 is TGCGCCAGCAGCTTGGGGTCGGGGACAGGGGGGAGCAATCAGCCCCAGCATTTT. The whole variable domain, filled in from reference TRBV5-1 and TRBJ1-5, reads KAGVTQTPRYLIKTRGQQVTLSCSPISGHRSVSWYQQTPGQGLQFLFEYFSETQRNKGNFPGRFSGRQFSNSRSEMNVSTLELGDSALYLCASSLGSGTGGSNQPQHFGDGTRLSIL.

The gene calls are TRBV5-4 and TRBJ2-2; 10 positions agree with TRBD1. With V trimmed by 3 bases and J by 2 bases, 4 bases remained unmatched. Looked up from germline, CDR1 is SGHNT and CDR2 is YYREEE (reference sequence). This CDR3 is 16 amino acids long. CDR3 in DNA: TGTGCCAGCAGCTGGGGACAGGGGTTAAACACCGGGGAGCTGTTTTTT. Encoded protein: CASSWGQGLNTGELFF.

This clone was observed once. This sequence joins TRBV25-1 and TRBJ1-1; 8 bases match TRBD1. Germline loops: CDR1 MGHDK, CDR2 SYGVNS. The CDR3 is made up of 15 amino acids. V shed 8 bases, J shed 4 bases, and the junction held 12 bases outside the gene matches. The CDR3 here is CASVPLGQGGTEAFF. DNA for the CDR3: TGTGCCAGCGTTCCCCTCGGACAGGGAGGCACTGAAGCTTTCTTT.

This clone has just one count. The chain links TRBV14 to TRBJ1-3; D is ambiguous. Germline V lookup: CDR1 SGHDN, CDR2 FVKESK. There are 14 residues in the CDR3. The V end was cut by 0 bases, the J end by 4 bases, with 7 bases between. The CDR3 sequence is CASSQDTRGNTIYF. In DNA form, the CDR3 reads TGTGCCAGCAGCCAAGATACAAGAGGAAACACCATATATTTT.

The rearrangement joins TRBV7-9 to TRBJ2-3; D possibly corresponds to TRBD2 (6 bases). CDR1 and CDR2 from the germline V gene are SEHNR and FQNEAQ (reference sequence). With 3 bases removed from V and 6 bases from J, the gap between germline ends came to 13 bases. This CDR3 region has 14 residues. CDR3 coding DNA: TGTGCCAGCAGCTTTGGGCTGGCGGGGGATACGCAGTATTTT. It encodes CASSFGLAGDTQYF.

The chain has TRBV5-4 and TRBJ1-2; D remains ambiguous. Per the germline V gene, CDR1 is SGHNT and CDR2 is YYREEE (reference sequence). The V end was cut by 2 bases, the J end by 8 bases, with 13 bases between. This CDR3 contains 13 residues. Written as DNA, the CDR3 is TGTGCCAGCAGCTTTCCGGGAGAAGAGGGCTACACCTTC. It is translated as CASSFPGEEGYTF.

The chain uses TRBV19 and TRBJ1-2, with 8 bases lining up with TRBD1. The germline V gene has CDR1 LNHDA and CDR2 SQIVND (reference sequence). The CDR3 is 14 amino acids. Trimming took 7 bases from V and 4 from J; bases not matched to a gene: 8. CDR3: CASKKGQDPYGYTF. The CDR3 nucleotides are TGTGCCAGTAAGAAGGGACAGGATCCCTATGGCTACACCTTC. The full variable domain, its missing parts supplied by reference TRBV19 and TRBJ1-2, is DGGITQSPKYLFRKEGQNVTLSCEQNLNHDAMYWYRQDPGQGLRLIYYSQIVNDFQKGDIAEGYSVSREKKESFPLTVTSAQKNPTAFYLCASKKGQDPYGYTFGSGTRLTVV.

The chain uses TRBV7-9 and TRBJ2-1, with D possibly matching TRBD1 (6 bases). CDR1 and CDR2 from the germline V gene are SEHNR and FQNEAQ (reference sequence). V lost 1 base to trimming and J lost 3 bases, with 10 bases between them. This CDR3 region has 15 residues. The CDR3 DNA sequence: TGTGCCAGCAGCTTAGAAGGGGGAATCTACAATGAGCAGTTCTTC. Encoded protein: CASSLEGGIYNEQFF.

This clone has just one count. The chain couples TRBV6-5 to TRBJ2-7, with D possibly TRBD1 on 5 matching bases. Between the trimmed V and J ends, which lost 1 base and 6 bases, there was a span of 19 bases. The CDR3 contains 16 residues. Germline assignment: CDR1 MNHEY and CDR2 SVGAGI. The CDR3 sequence: CASSYWQGFGVAEQYF. In DNA form, the CDR3 reads TGTGCCAGCAGTTACTGGCAGGGTTTTGGGGTCGCCGAGCAGTACTTC.

The rearrangement uses TRBV19 and TRBJ2-6; TRBD2 is a possible D gene (5 bases). The CDR3 spans 16 residues. From germline, CDR1 is LNHDA and CDR2 SQIVND (reference sequence). V dropped 6 bases and J dropped 0 bases, with 12 bases sitting between them. CDR3 bases: TGTGCCAGTAGCCTATTCGAGGGCTCTGGGGCCAACGTCCTGACTTTC. Its translation is CASSLFEGSGANVLTF.

This clone appeared once. The J gene is TRBJ1-1, the V gene TRBV6-1; D may be TRBD1 (5 bases). CDR3 length equals 14 residues. The V and J ends lost 3 bases and 4 bases respectively, with 12 bases between them. Germline V gene data show CDR1 as MNHNS and CDR2 as SASEGT. CDR3 bases: TGTGCCAGCAGTGAGACGGGGCGTATCACTGAAGCTTTCTTT. Translated: CASSETGRITEAFF.

The rearrangement uses TRBV10-1 and TRBJ1-1; D unresolved. Trimming left V 7 bases short and J 1 base short, with 10 bases between. Germline V CDR1 and CDR2: WNHNN, SYGVQD (reference sequence). The CDR3 consists of 13 residues. CDR3 amino acids: CASNQNPNTEAFF. CDR3 nucleotides: TGCGCCAGCAACCAGAACCCGAACACTGAAGCTTTCTTT.